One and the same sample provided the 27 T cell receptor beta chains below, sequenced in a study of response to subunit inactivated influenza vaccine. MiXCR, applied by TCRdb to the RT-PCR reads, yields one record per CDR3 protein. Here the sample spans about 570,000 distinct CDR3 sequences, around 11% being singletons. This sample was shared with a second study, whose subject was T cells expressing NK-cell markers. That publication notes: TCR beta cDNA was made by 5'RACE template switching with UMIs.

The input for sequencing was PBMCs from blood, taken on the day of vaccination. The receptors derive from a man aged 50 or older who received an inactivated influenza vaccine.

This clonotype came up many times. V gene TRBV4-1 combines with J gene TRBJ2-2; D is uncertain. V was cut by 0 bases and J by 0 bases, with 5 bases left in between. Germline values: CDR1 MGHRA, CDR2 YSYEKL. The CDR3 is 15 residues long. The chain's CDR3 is CASSQDVTNTGELFF. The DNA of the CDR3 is TGCGCCAGCAGCCAAGATGTCACGAACACCGGGGAGCTGTTTTTT.

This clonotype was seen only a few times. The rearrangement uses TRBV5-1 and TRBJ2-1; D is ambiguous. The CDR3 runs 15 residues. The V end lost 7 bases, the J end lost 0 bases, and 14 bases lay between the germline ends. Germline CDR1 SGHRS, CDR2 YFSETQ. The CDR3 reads CASGESTSSYNEQFF. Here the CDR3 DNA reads TGCGCCAGCGGCGAGTCTACCAGCTCCTACAATGAGCAGTTCTTC.

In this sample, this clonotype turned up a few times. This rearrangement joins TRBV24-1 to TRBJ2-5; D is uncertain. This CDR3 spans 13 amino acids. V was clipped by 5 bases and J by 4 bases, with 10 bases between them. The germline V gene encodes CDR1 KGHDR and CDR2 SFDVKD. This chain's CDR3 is CATSGGSLETQYF. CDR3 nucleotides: TGTGCCACCAGTGGGGGATCGCTAGAGACCCAGTACTTC.

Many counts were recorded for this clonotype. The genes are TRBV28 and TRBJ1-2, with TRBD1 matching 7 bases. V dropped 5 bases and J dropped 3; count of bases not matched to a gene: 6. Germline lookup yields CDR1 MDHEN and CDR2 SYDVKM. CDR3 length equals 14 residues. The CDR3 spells CASSTPGGDYGYTF. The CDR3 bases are TGTGCCAGCAGTACACCAGGGGGGGACTATGGCTACACCTTC.

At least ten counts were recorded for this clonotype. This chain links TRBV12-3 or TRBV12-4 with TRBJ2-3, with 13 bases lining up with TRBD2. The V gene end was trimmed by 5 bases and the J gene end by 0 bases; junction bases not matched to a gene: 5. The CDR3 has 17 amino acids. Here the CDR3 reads CASSPGTSGISTDTQYF. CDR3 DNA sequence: TGTGCCAGCAGTCCTGGGACTAGCGGGATCAGCACAGATACGCAGTATTTT.

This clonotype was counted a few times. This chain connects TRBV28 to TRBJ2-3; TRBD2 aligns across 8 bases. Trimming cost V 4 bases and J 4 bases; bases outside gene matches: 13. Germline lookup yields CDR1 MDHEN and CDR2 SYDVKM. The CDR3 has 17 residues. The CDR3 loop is CASSSPLAVIRPDTQYF. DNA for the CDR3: TGTGCCAGCAGTTCACCACTAGCGGTGATAAGGCCAGATACGCAGTATTTT.

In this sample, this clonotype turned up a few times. The DNA of the CDR3 is TGTGCCAGCAGTGTTTCCCCCAGGGACAACGAGCAGTACTTC. This translates into CASSVSPRDNEQYF. The J gene is TRBJ2-7, the V gene TRBV25-1, with a weak D call TRBD1 (6 bases). The CDR3 sequence is 14 residues long. From germline, CDR1 is MGHDK and CDR2 SYGVNS. V was trimmed by 4 bases and J by 5 bases, leaving 15 bases between them.

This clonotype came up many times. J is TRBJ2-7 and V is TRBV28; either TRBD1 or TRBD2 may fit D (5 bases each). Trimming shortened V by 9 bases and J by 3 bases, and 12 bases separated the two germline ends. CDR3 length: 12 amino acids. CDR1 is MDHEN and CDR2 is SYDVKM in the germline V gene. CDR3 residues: CASVGVGYEQYF. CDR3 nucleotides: TGTGCCAGTGTGGGGGTCGGCTACGAGCAGTACTTC.

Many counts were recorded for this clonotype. The CDR3 region has the DNA TGTGCCAGCAGCTTACAGAACACTGAAGCTTTCTTT. Translation: CASSLQNTEAFF. The rearrangement links TRBV11-1 to TRBJ1-1; D is unclear. The germline V and J ends were trimmed by 2 bases and 1 base, with 2 bases remaining between them. Per the germline V gene, CDR1 is SGHAT and CDR2 is FQDESV (reference sequence). CDR3 length equals 12 residues.

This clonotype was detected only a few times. The CDR3 region is CASSSFGGSYNEQFF. The CDR3 bases are TGTGCCAGCAGCTCGTTCGGGGGGTCCTACAATGAGCAGTTCTTC. J is TRBJ2-1 and V is TRBV9; 7 bases line up with TRBD2. The V and J ends lost 4 bases and 1 base, in that order; junction bases with no gene match: 5. The length of the CDR3 is 15 residues. Germline CDR1 SGDLS, CDR2 YYNGEE.

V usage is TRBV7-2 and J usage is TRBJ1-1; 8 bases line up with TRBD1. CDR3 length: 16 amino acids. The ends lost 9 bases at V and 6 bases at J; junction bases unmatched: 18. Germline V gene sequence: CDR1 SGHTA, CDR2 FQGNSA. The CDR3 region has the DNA TGTGCCAGAAAAAGTATTGGGGCAGGGGGCGCTTCTGAAGCTTTCTTT. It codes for CARKSIGAGGASEAFF. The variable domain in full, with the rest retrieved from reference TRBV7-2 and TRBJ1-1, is GAGVSQSPSNKVTEKGKDVELRCDPISGHTALYWYRQSLGQGLEFLIYFQGNSAPDKSGLPSDRFSAERTGGSVSTLTIQRTQQEDSAVYLCARKSIGAGGASEAFFGQGTRLTVV.

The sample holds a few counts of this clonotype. The CDR3 bases are TGTGCCAGCAGCTTCCAAAGGGAAGAGACCCAGTACTTC. It codes for CASSFQREETQYF. The chain has TRBV7-2 and TRBJ2-5; D not certain. Trimming took off 3 bases at V and 3 bases at J, with 8 bases between the two ends. Germline lookup yields CDR1 SGHTA and CDR2 FQGNSA. There are 13 residues in the CDR3.

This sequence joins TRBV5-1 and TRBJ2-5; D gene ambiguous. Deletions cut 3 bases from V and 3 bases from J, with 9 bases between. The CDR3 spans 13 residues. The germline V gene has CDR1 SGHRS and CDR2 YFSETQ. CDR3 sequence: CASSWARKETQYF. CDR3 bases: TGCGCCAGCAGCTGGGCCCGAAAAGAGACCCAGTACTTC.

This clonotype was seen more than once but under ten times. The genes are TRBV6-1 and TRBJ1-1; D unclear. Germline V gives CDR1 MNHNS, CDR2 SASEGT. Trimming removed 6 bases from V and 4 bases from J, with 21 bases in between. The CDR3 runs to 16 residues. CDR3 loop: CASRGPLGGVATEAFF. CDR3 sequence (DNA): TGTGCCAGCAGGGGCCCGTTGGGTGGGGTAGCCACTGAAGCTTTCTTT.

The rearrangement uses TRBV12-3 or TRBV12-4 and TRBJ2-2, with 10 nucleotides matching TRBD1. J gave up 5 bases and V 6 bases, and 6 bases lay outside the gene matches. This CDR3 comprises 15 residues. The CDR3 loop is CASRIRDRGTGELFF. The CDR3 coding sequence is TGTGCCAGCAGGATACGGGACAGGGGAACCGGGGAGCTGTTTTTT.

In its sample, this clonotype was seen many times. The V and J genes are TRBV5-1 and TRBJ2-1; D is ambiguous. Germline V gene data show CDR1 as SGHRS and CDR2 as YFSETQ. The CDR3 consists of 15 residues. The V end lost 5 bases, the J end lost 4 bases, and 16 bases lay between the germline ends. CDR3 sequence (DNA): TGCGCCAGCAGTCTGGCCCAGGCGGCGTACAATGAGCAGTTCTTC. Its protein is CASSLAQAAYNEQFF.

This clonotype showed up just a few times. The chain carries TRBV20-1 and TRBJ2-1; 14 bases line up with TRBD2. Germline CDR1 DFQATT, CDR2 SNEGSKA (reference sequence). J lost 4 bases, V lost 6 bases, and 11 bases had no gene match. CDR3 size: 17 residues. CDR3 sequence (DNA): TGCAGTGCCAAATCCGGGACTAGCGGGGGACTTTACAATGAGCAGTTCTTC. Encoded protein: CSAKSGTSGGLYNEQFF.

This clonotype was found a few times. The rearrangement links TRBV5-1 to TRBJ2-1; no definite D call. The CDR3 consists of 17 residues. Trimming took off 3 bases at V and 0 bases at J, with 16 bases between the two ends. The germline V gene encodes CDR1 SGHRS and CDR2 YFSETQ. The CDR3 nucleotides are TGCGCCAGCAGCTCGCGGACGGACCGGACCTCCTACAATGAGCAGTTCTTC. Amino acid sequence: CASSSRTDRTSYNEQFF.

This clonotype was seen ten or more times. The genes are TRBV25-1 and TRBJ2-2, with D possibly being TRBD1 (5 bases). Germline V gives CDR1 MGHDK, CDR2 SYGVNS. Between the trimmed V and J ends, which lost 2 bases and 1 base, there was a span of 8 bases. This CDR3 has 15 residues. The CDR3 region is CASSEQGRNTGELFF. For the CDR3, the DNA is TGTGCCAGCAGTGAACAGGGAAGGAACACCGGGGAGCTGTTTTTT.

The CDR3 region has the DNA TGTGCCAGCAGCTTGAACCCGGGGGCCCAGGTTAGGGAGACCCAGTACTTC. It codes for CASSLNPGAQVRETQYF. V usage is TRBV5-5 and J usage is TRBJ2-5; TRBD1 or TRBD2 may be the D gene (6 bases each). The CDR3 extends over 17 amino acids. Trimming took 1 base from V and 5 from J, leaving 21 bases between them. Per germline, CDR1 SGHKS and CDR2 YYEKEE (reference sequence).

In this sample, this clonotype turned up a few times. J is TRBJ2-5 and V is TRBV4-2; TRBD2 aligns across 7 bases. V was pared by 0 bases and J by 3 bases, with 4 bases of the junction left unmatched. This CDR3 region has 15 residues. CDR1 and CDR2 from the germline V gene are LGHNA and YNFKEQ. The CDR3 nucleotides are TGTGCCAGCAGCCAAGATTGGGGGGGTGAAGAGACCCAGTACTTC. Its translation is CASSQDWGGEETQYF.

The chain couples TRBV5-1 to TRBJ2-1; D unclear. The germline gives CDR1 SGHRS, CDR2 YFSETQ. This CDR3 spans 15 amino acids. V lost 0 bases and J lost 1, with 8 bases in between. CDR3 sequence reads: CASSLALRSYNEQFF. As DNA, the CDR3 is TGCGCCAGCAGCTTGGCCCTGCGGTCCTACAATGAGCAGTTCTTC.

CDR3 amino acids: CASSQGGAGTDTQYF. The CDR3 DNA follows: TGTGCCAGCAGCCAAGGGGGGGCTGGCACAGATACGCAGTATTTT. The rearrangement joins TRBV3-1 to TRBJ2-3, with D tentatively TRBD1 or TRBD2 (6 bases each). Germline CDR1 and CDR2: LGHDT and YNNKEL (reference sequence). This CDR3 is 15 amino acids long. V was clipped by 1 base and J by 1 base, with 9 bases between them.

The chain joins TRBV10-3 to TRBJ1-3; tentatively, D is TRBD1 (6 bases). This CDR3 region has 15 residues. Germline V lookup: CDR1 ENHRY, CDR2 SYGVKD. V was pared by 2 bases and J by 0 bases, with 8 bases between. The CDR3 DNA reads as TGTGCCATCAGTGAGGGACAGTACTCTGGAAACACCATATATTTT. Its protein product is CAISEGQYSGNTIYF.

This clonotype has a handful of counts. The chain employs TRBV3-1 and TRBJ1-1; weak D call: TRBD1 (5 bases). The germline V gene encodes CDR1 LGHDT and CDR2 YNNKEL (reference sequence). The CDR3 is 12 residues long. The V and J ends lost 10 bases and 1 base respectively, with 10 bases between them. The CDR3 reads CATPGGNTEAFF. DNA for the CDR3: TGTGCCACCCCGGGGGGGAACACTGAAGCTTTCTTT.

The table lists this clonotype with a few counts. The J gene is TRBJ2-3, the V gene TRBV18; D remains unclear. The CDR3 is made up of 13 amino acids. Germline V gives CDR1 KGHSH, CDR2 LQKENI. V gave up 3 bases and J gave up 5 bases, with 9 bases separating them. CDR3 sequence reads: CASSPPVGDTQYF. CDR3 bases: TGTGCCAGCTCACCTCCCGTTGGAGATACGCAGTATTTT. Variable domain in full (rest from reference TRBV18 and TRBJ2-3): NAGVMQNPRHLVRRRGQEARLRCSPMKGHSHVYWYRQLPEEGLKFMVYLQKENIIDESGMPKERFSAEFPKEGPSILRIQQVVRGDSAAYFCASSPPVGDTQYFGPGTRLTVL.

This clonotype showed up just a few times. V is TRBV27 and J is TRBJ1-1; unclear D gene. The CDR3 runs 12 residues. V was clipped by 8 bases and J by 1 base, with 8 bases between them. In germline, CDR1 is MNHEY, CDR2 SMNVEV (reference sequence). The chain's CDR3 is CASGRTNTEAFF. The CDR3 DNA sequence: TGTGCCAGCGGACGGACGAACACTGAAGCTTTCTTT.